One TCR beta chain is described in this entry. The antigen remains undetermined. Some clones are missing from TCRdb's copy, which holds only in-frame ones; the method was immunoSEQ multiplex PCR. There are 75,000 to 95,000 clones in the sample; approximately 84% occur only once, and less than 15% lies in the top ten. CDR1 and CDR2 (germline): SEHNR, FQNEAQ (reference sequence). Trimming took 6 bases from V and 6 from J; bases not matched to a gene: 3. The CDR3 covers 12 residues. The data were taken from a study of T cell responses to AZD1222 COVID-19 vaccine. Study results and limitations: Spike-specific TCR breadth and depth both grew after two AZD1222 doses. The study reported that nearly half of spike-specific TCRs target unmutated variant regions. Donors in the cohort were predominantly white British and more often female, and clonal diversity was possibly underestimated.

The sample here was peripheral blood, taken on day 0 of AZD1222 vaccination. The rearrangement joins TRBV7-9 to TRBJ2-3, with 7 bases fitting TRBD1. The TCR sequence derives from an adult in good health. The CDR3 nucleotides are TGTGCCAGCAGGGCGACAGGGGATACGCAGTATTTT. Translation: CASRATGDTQYF. The entire variable domain, with the rest obtained from reference TRBV7-9 and TRBJ2-3, is as follows: DTGVSQNPRHKITKRGQNVTFRCDPISEHNRLYWYRQTLGQGPEFLTYFQNEAQLEKSRLLSDRFSAERPKGSFSTLEIQRTEQGDSAMYLCASRATGDTQYFGPGTRLTVL.